Below, 11 T cell receptor beta chains from the same sample are listed, as sequenced in a study of blood T cell repertoires in COVID-19. Method: immunoSEQ multiplex PCR; TCRdb's copy keeps in-frame clones and lacks some. The table records around 200,000 clones, 80% to 90% of them present only once. The specimen was PBMCs or T cells enriched from blood (not recorded which). All receptors derive from a man younger than 30 with acute COVID-19.

The V gene is TRBV10-3, the J gene TRBJ2-3; 7 bases agree with TRBD1. Unmatched junction bases numbered 8, after V lost 6 bases and J lost 5 bases. This CDR3 is 14 amino acids long. Germline loops: CDR1 ENHRY, CDR2 SYGVKD. Written as DNA, the CDR3 is TGTGCCATCAGGGAAGACAGGGCGGGAGATACGCAGTATTTT. It codes for CAIREDRAGDTQYF.

This chain links TRBV2 with TRBJ2-2; D may be TRBD1 (5 bases). Trimming pared 5 bases from V and 1 base from J, leaving 8 bases between. CDR3 size: 14 residues. Per germline, CDR1 SNHLY and CDR2 FYNNEI. The CDR3 nucleotides are TGTGCCAGCAGTAAGACAGTGAACACCGGGGAGCTGTTTTTT. It translates to CASSKTVNTGELFF.

This clone was counted once. V usage is TRBV28 and J usage is TRBJ2-1, with unresolved D. The V gene's germline CDR1 is MDHEN and CDR2 SYDVKM. V was shortened by 10 bases and J by 2 bases, with 12 bases between the two germline ends. The CDR3 is made up of 13 amino acids. CDR3 DNA sequence: TGTGCCACCACTTACAGTCCCTACAATGAGCAGTTCTTC. Translated, it gives CATTYSPYNEQFF.

The V call is TRBV12-3 or TRBV12-4, the J call TRBJ1-2; 8 bases agree with TRBD1. The CDR3 has 13 residues. With V trimmed by 6 bases and J by 7 bases, 7 bases remained unmatched. CDR3 protein: CASSLQGALGYTF. CDR3 coding DNA: TGTGCCAGCAGCCTGCAGGGGGCACTTGGCTACACCTTC.

The chain uses TRBV6-5 and TRBJ2-3; TRBD2 matches at 7 bases. V was clipped by 0 bases and J by 1 base; unmatched bases: 1. The germline V gene encodes CDR1 MNHEY and CDR2 SVGAGI. The CDR3 spans 15 residues. CDR3 DNA: TGTGCCAGCAGTTACTCGGCGGGGGGCACAGATACGCAGTATTTT. Translating it yields CASSYSAGGTDTQYF.

The V call is TRBV3-1 (or the pseudogene TRBV3-2), the J call TRBJ1-1; TRBD1 matches at 8 bases. The germline CDR1 and CDR2 sequences are LGHDT and YNNKEL (reference sequence). V was pared by 7 bases and J by 6 bases, with 10 bases of the junction left unmatched. The CDR3 is 14 amino acids. The CDR3 region is CASTLGLQGAEAFF. The CDR3 bases are TGTGCCAGCACCCTTGGCTTACAGGGGGCTGAAGCTTTCTTT.

V is TRBV29-1 and J is TRBJ1-1; possibly TRBD1 for D (6 bases). Trimming removed 7 bases at V and 0 bases at J, with 12 bases between. This CDR3 contains 13 residues. The V gene's germline CDR1 is SQVTM and CDR2 ANQGSEA. The chain's CDR3 is CSGRTVVNTEAFF. The CDR3 DNA sequence: TGCAGCGGCCGGACAGTAGTGAACACTGAAGCTTTCTTT.

The V call is TRBV12-5, the J call TRBJ1-1; the D is unclear. Looked up from germline, CDR1 is LGHNT and CDR2 is FRNRAP. The CDR3 totals 11 residues. Trimming stripped 8 bases from V and 3 bases from J, with 7 bases between. CDR3 DNA sequence: TGTGCTAGTAGGCAGGACACTGAAGCTTTCTTT. This encodes CASRQDTEAFF.

This rearrangement joins TRBV6-5 to TRBJ1-2, with no clear D. Trimming pared 5 bases from V and 3 bases from J, leaving 10 bases between. This CDR3 comprises 13 residues. In germline, CDR1 is MNHEY, CDR2 SVGAGI. In nucleotides, the CDR3 is TGTGCCAGCAGTCCATCGAACTACTATGGCTACACCTTC. It codes for CASSPSNYYGYTF.

The chain combines TRBV5-5 with TRBJ2-7; 8 bases are a match to TRBD1. The V gene's germline CDR1 is SGHKS and CDR2 YYEKEE (reference sequence). The CDR3 sequence is 15 residues long. J was trimmed by 0 bases and V by 2 bases; bases with no gene match: 4. CDR3 coding DNA: TGTGCCAGCAGCTTAGAGGACAGGGCCTCCTACGAGCAGTACTTC. Encoded protein: CASSLEDRASYEQYF.

This chain connects TRBV6-5 to TRBJ2-1, with TRBD1 identical over 9 bases. Germline values: CDR1 MNHEY, CDR2 SVGAGI. V shed 4 bases, J shed 7 bases, and the junction held 5 bases outside the gene matches. This CDR3 is 14 amino acids long. The CDR3 DNA is TGTGCCAGCAGTTCCCTTGGGACAGGGAATGAGCAGTTCTTC. Protein sequence: CASSSLGTGNEQFF.